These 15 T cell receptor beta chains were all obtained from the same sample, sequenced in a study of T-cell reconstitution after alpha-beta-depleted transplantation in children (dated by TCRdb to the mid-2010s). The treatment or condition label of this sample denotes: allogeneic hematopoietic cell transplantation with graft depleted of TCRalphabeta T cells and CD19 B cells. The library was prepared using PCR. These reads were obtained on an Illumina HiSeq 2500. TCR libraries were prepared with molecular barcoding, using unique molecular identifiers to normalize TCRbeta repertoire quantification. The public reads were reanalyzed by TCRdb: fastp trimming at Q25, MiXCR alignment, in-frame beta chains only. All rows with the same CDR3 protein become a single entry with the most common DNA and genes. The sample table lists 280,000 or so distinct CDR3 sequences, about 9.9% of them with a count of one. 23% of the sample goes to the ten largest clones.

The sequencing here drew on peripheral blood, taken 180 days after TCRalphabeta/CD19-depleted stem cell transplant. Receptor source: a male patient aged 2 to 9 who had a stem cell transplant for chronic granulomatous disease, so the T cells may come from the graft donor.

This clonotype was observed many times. The chain's CDR3 is CSARALGTDLGEQYF. CDR3 nucleotide sequence: TGCAGTGCTAGAGCCCTGGGGACTGACCTGGGCGAGCAGTACTTC. V gene TRBV20-1 combines with J gene TRBJ2-7; possible D gene TRBD2, 6 bases. Trimming left V 1 base short and J 6 bases short, with 19 bases between. The CDR3 has 15 residues. CDR1 is DFQATT and CDR2 is SNEGSKA in the germline V gene (reference sequence).

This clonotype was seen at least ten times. CDR3 sequence: CASSYGRDTCPQPQHF. CDR3 bases: TGTGCCAGCAGTTACGGACGGGACACCTGTCCTCAGCCCCAGCATTTT. The J gene is TRBJ1-5, the V gene TRBV6-5; perhaps TRBD1 as D (6 bases). This CDR3 comprises 16 residues. Trimming took 2 bases from V and 6 from J, leaving 17 bases between them. CDR1 MNHEY and CDR2 SVGAGI come from the germline V gene.

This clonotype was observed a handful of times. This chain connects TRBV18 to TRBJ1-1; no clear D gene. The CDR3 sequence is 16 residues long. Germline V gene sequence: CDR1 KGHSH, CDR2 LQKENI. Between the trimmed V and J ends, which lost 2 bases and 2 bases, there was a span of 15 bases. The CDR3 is CASSPSTHLPNTEAFF. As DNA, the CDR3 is TGTGCCAGCTCACCAAGTACCCATCTACCAAACACTGAAGCTTTCTTT.

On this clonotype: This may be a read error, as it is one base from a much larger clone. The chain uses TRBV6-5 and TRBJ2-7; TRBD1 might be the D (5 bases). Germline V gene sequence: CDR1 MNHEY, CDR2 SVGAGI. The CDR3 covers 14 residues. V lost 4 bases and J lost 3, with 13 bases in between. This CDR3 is CASSSSTDSYEQYF. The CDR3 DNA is TGTGCCAGCAGTTCCTCGACAGACAGCTACGAGCAGTACTTC.

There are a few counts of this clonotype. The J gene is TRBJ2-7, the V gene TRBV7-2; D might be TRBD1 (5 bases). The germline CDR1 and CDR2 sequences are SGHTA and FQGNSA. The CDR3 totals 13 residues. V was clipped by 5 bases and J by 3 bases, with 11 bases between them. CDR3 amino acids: CASSPTGFYEQYF. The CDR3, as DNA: TGTGCCAGCAGCCCCACAGGATTCTACGAGCAGTACTTC.

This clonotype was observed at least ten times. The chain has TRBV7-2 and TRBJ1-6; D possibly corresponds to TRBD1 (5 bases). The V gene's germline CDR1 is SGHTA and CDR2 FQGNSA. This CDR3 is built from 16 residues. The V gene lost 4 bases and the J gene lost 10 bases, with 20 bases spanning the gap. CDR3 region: CASSSRGHFVRSPLHF. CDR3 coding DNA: TGTGCCAGCAGCTCCCGTGGACACTTTGTTAGATCACCCCTCCACTTT.

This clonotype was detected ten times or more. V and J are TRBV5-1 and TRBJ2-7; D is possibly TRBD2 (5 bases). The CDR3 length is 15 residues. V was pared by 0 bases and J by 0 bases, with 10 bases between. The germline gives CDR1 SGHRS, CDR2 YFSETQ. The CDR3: CASSLELGSSYEQYF. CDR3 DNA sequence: TGCGCCAGCAGCTTGGAGTTAGGGAGCTCCTACGAGCAGTACTTC.

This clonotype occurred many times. This chain's CDR3 is CASSPQRAGELFF. The CDR3 nucleotides read TGTGCCAGCAGTCCACAGCGCGCCGGGGAGCTGTTTTTT. V gene TRBV12-3 or TRBV12-4 combines with J gene TRBJ2-2; D not certain. CDR3 length: 13 amino acids. Trimming removed 5 bases from V and 6 bases from J, with 10 bases in between.

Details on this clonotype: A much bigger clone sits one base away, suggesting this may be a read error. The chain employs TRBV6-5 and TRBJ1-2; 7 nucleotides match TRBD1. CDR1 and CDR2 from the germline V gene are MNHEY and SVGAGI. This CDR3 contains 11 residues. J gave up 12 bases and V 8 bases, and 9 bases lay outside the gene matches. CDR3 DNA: TGTGCCAGCGGGGACAGCCGGGGCGACACCTTC. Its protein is CASGDSRGDTF.

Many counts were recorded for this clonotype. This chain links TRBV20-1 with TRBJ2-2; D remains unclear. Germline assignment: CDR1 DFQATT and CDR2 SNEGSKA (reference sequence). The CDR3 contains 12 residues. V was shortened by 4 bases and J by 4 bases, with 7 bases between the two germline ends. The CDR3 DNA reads TGCAGTGCTACGACTGTCACCGGGGAGCTGTTTTTT. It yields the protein CSATTVTGELFF.

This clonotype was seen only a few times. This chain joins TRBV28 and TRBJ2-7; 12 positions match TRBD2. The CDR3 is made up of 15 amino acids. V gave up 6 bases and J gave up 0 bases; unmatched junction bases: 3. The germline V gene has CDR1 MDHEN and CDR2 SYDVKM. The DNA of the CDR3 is TGTGCCAGCAGCCGGACTAGCGGGGACTCCTACGAGCAGTACTTC. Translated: CASSRTSGDSYEQYF. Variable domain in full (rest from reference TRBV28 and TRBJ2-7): DVKVTQSSRYLVKRTGEKVFLECVQDMDHENMFWYRQDPGLGLRLIYFSYDVKMKEKGDIPEGYSVSREKKERFSLILESASTNQTSMYLCASSRTSGDSYEQYFGPGTRLTVT.

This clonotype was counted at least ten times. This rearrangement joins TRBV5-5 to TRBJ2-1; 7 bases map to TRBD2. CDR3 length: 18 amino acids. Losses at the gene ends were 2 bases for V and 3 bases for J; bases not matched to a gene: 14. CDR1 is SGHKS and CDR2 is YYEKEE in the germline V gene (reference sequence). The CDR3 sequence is CASSFVLAQGPHYNEQFF. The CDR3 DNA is TGTGCCAGCAGCTTCGTACTAGCGCAAGGGCCCCACTACAATGAGCAGTTCTTC. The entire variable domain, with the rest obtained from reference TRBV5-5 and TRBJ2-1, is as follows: DAGVTQSPTHLIKTRGQQVTLRCSPISGHKSVSWYQQVLGQGPQFIFQYYEKEERGRGNFPDRFSARQFPNYSSELNVNALLLGDSALYLCASSFVLAQGPHYNEQFFGPGTRLTVL.

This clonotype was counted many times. The CDR3 bases are TGCGCCAGCAGCTTGGAGGACCGAATATACGAGCAGTACTTC. It encodes CASSLEDRIYEQYF. The rearrangement joins TRBV5-1 to TRBJ2-7; D gene ambiguous. CDR1 and CDR2 from the germline V gene are SGHRS and YFSETQ. The CDR3 totals 14 residues. V was clipped by 0 bases and J by 4 bases, with 11 bases between them.

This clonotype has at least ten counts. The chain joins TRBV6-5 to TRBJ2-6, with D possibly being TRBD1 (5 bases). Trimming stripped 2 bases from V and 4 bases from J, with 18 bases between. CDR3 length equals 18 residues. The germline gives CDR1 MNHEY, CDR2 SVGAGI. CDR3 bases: TGTGCCAGCAGTTACCTTGGTCAGGGTCTCGCCGGGGCCAACGTCCTGACTTTC. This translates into CASSYLGQGLAGANVLTF.

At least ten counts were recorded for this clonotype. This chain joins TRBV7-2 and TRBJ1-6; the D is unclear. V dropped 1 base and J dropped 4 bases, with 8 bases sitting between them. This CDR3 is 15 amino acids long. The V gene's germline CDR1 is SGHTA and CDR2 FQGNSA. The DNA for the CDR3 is TGTGCCAGCAGCTTAGGACCAGATTATAATTCACCCCTCCACTTT. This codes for CASSLGPDYNSPLHF.